The 6 T cell receptor beta chains reported below all come from one sample, sequenced in a study of cytomegalovirus exposure and HLA in healthy donors. PCR used 60 Vbeta primers and 13 Jbeta primers. Clones were read by immunoSEQ multiplex PCR, and TCRdb kept only the in-frame ones, dropping some. The data show roughly 100,000 clones, over 9.5% seen once. What was sequenced was PBMCs. These receptors were obtained from a man aged 40-49 years in good health and CMV-seropositive.

V is TRBV27 and J is TRBJ1-5; 7 nucleotides line up with TRBD1. V trimming: 8 bases; J trimming: 7 bases; junction bases outside the gene matches: 11. The CDR3 extends over 14 amino acids. CDR1 is MNHEY, CDR2 SMNVEV, per germline (reference sequence). The CDR3: CASQGGGFGQPQHF. The CDR3 region has the DNA TGTGCCAGCCAAGGGGGCGGGTTCGGGCAGCCCCAGCATTTT.

This clone has more than one count but fewer than ten. V and J are TRBV6-1 and TRBJ2-3; D possibly corresponds to TRBD2 (5 bases). V shed 7 bases and J shed 2 bases, with 16 bases lying between them. There are 15 residues in the CDR3. Germline values: CDR1 MNHNS, CDR2 SASEGT. For the CDR3, the DNA is TGTGCCAGCATTCCACTAGATTTTTCCACAGATACGCAGTATTTT. Residues: CASIPLDFSTDTQYF.

The chain combines TRBV9 with TRBJ2-5, with 7 bases fitting TRBD2. The V segment lost 0 bases and the J segment 5 bases; nucleotides outside the gene matches: 4. The germline CDR1 and CDR2 sequences are SGDLS and YYNGEE. The CDR3 sequence is 14 residues long. Written as DNA, the CDR3 is TGTGCCAGCAGCGTAGCCAGCGGGGCGGAGACCCAGTACTTC. This codes for CASSVASGAETQYF. Drawing the rest from reference TRBV9 and TRBJ2-5, the complete variable domain is DSGVTQTPKHLITATGQRVTLRCSPRSGDLSVYWYQQSLDQGLQFLIQYYNGEERAKGNILERFSAQQFPDLHSELNLSSLELGDSALYFCASSVASGAETQYFGPGTRLLVL.

The rearrangement links TRBV19 to TRBJ2-7; 9 nucleotides line up with TRBD1. Germline V lookup: CDR1 LNHDA, CDR2 SQIVND (reference sequence). This CDR3 is built from 13 residues. Losses at the gene ends were 4 bases for V and 4 bases for J; bases not matched to a gene: 2. The CDR3 sequence is CASSTGTGYEQYF. The DNA of the CDR3 is TGTGCCAGTAGTACCGGGACAGGGTACGAGCAGTACTTC.

This chain connects TRBV7-9 to TRBJ2-5; 9 bases align to TRBD2. From germline, CDR1 is SEHNR and CDR2 FQNEAQ (reference sequence). The CDR3 has 15 residues. J lost 7 bases, V lost 5 bases, and 11 bases had no gene match. CDR3 in DNA: TGTGCCAGCAGCCGCGGGGCTAGCGGGAAAAGGACCCAGTACTTC. It translates to CASSRGASGKRTQYF. The full variable domain, rest sourced from reference TRBV7-9 and TRBJ2-5, is DTGVSQNPRHKITKRGQNVTFRCDPISEHNRLYWYRQTLGQGPEFLTYFQNEAQLEKSRLLSDRFSAERPKGSFSTLEIQRTEQGDSAMYLCASSRGASGKRTQYFGPGTRLLVL.

The chain is built from TRBV7-3 and TRBJ2-2, with TRBD2 matching 7 bases. V shed 6 bases and J 7 bases; nucleotides not matched to a gene: 11. The length of the CDR3 is 15 residues. Germline CDR1 reads SGHTA; CDR2 reads FQGTGA. The CDR3 protein is CASRAGGSDGGELFF. In nucleotides, the CDR3 is TGTGCCAGCAGAGCCGGCGGGAGTGATGGCGGGGAGCTGTTTTTT.